This is a list of T cell receptor beta chains from one sample in a study of technical replicates of blood from a handful of donors. Sequencing was performed with immunoSEQ multiplex PCR; in TCRdb, only in-frame clones are kept and a portion is missing. This sample carries 65,000 to 90,000 clones, about 91% of them seen once, and the ten largest clones take 0.25%. Material: T cells isolated from PBMCs. The receptors were gathered from a human donor in good health. Each CDR3 is given with its conserved first and last residue. D genes are given only for firm matches.

j_call | d_call | v_call | cdr3_nt | cdr3_aa
TRBJ2-7 | . | TRBV7-9 | TGTGCCAGCAGCCCCATAGGGAGCGGCCTCTCCTACGAGCAGTACTTC | CASSPIGSGLSYEQYF
TRBJ2-7 | TRBD1 | TRBV28 | TGTGCCAGCAGTTTCTCAGGGGGCTACGAGCAGTACTTC | CASSFSGGYEQYF
TRBJ2-1 | . | TRBV9 | TGTGCCAGCAGCGTTAGCGGAAAAAAAAACAATGAGCAGTTCTTC | CASSVSGKKNNEQFF
TRBJ2-2 | TRBD2 | TRBV5-8 | TGTGCTAGGACTAGCGGGTCCGGAATGAACACCGGGGAGCTGTTTTTT | CARTSGSGMNTGELFF
TRBJ2-7 | TRBD1 | TRBV6-1 | TGTGCCAGCAGTAATTCCGGGACAGGGTCCTACGAGCAGTACTTC | CASSNSGTGSYEQYF
TRBJ2-1 | . | TRBV10-1 | TGCGCCAGCAGTGAGTCGAGGCAGGGCTCTCATGAGCAGTTCTTC | CASSESRQGSHEQFF
TRBJ2-7 | TRBD1 | TRBV6-1 | TGTGCCAGCAGTCTGCCGGACAGGCCCTACGAGCAGTACTTC | CASSLPDRPYEQYF
TRBJ1-4 | . | TRBV2 | TGTGCCAGCAGTGAAGCGGAGGGAGGAAAACTGTTTTTT | CASSEAEGGKLFF
TRBJ1-5 | . | TRBV7-8 | TGTGCCAGCAGCCCCACAGTCATAAGCAATCAGCCCCAGCATTTT | CASSPTVISNQPQHF
TRBJ2-7 | . | TRBV10-3 | TGTGCCATCAGTGCCCGGAGCGAGCAGTACTTC | CAISARSEQYF
TRBJ2-3 | TRBD1 | TRBV6-6 | TGTGCCAGCAGTCGTGACAGGGGGCGGATAGATACGCAGTATTTT | CASSRDRGRIDTQYF
TRBJ2-5 | . | TRBV19 | TGTGCCAGTAGGATGGGACACCCCGAAGAGACCCAGTACTTC | CASRMGHPEETQYF
TRBJ2-7 | . | TRBV6-6 | TGTGCCAGCGCTTTAAGGGGTCGGTCTCATTACGAGCAGTACTTC | CASALRGRSHYEQYF